This TCR beta chain was observed in a study of blood T cell repertoires in COVID-19. Study information: Acute and convalescent COVID-19 samples came from the United States, Italy and Spain.

CDR1 and CDR2 (germline): SGHDT, YYEEEE. V lost 3 bases and J 5 bases, leaving 14 bases between the germline ends. The CDR3 loop spans 15 amino acids. In Seattle, patients joined the study during active infection and were tracked longitudinally. The data were produced by immunoSEQ multiplex PCR, yet TCRdb's version contains in-frame clones alone and is incomplete. The sample holds some 300,000 clones, about nine tenths seen once. Ten or more counts support this clone. The sequence came from a woman in her forties or fifties with COVID-19, enrolled during active disease. The sequenced material came from peripheral blood. V and J are TRBV5-6 and TRBJ1-4; D unresolved. This chain's CDR3 is CASSSDAGRNEKLFF. The CDR3 DNA is TGTGCCAGCAGCTCCGACGCAGGTAGAAATGAAAAACTGTTTTTT.